This TCR beta chain was observed in a study of T cell repertoires in cytomegalovirus infection. About the research overall: Public TCR beta signatures were indicative of both CMV infection and a matching HLA type.

MiXCR, applied by TCRdb to the reads, yields one record per CDR3 protein. This repertoire shows 450,000 to 600,000 distinct CDR3 sequences, about 33% found once; its top ten account for 15% to 20%. On this clonotype: Its antigen is still unknown.

Points from the study as a whole: Clonotype analysis showed dominance of the ex vivo response by HLA-C-restricted CMV-specific TCR beta clonotypes.

Specimen: cultured PBMCs, collected from culture after CMV antigen stimulation. The clonotype was recovered from a human donor in good health (CMV status not recorded). Some clones in this sample may be carry-over from other donors' samples.

CDR3 DNA sequence: TGCAGCGTTGAAGGTCCTCACAATGAGCAGTTCTTC. It specifies CSVEGPHNEQFF. The V call is TRBV29-1, the J call TRBJ2-1, with D unresolved. The CDR3 totals 12 residues. The germline V and J ends were trimmed by 1 base and 5 bases, with 6 bases remaining between them. Germline V CDR1 and CDR2: SQVTM, ANQGSEA.